The clone carrying this T cell receptor beta chain was picked up many times. Its target is not known. This entry is derived from a study of identical twins. General study findings and limits: Model-predicted out-of-frame TCR alpha sharing fell below observed values in monozygotic twins. Abundant cord blood beta clonotypes carried fewer insertions; memory repertoires showed none. Cross-sectional statistical analysis, not tracking of the same donors, underpinned the conclusions.

V shed 5 bases, J shed 2 bases, and the junction held 8 bases outside the gene matches. This CDR3 region has 15 residues. Through template switching, a universal primer site was introduced, and the cDNA contained unique molecular identifiers. TCRdb reprocessed the 5' RACE reads via MiXCR and lists one record per CDR3 protein. Seen here are approximately 600,000 distinct CDR3 sequences, 9.6% observed once, and the top ten hold 2.5% to 3.5%. This sample also appeared in a second study, on yellow fever vaccine responses in identical twins.

What was sequenced was PBMCs. The clonotype was recovered from a woman under 30 in good health. The rearrangement joins TRBV12-3 or TRBV12-4 to TRBJ2-7; 8 bases agree with TRBD1. This CDR3 is CASSPTGGLTYEQYF. Here the CDR3 DNA reads TGTGCCAGCAGTCCTACAGGGGGTCTAACCTACGAGCAGTACTTC.